The sequence of this TCR beta chain was determined in a study of T cells in Graves' hyperthyroidism and ophthalmopathy. Study as a whole: Peripheral blood collection took place at initial diagnosis, before any treatment. Study-level points and caveats: Ophthalmopathy could be told apart from stable hyperthyroidism with a 13 V-J model. Also found in blood were most expanded thyroid clonotypes above 0.001.

A remark on this clonotype: Its antigen is undetermined.

It was RNA transcripts that yielded the amplified TCR beta CDR3 regions. When the TCR CDR3 underwent first-round RT-PCR, the HTBI primer set was used. TCRdb fed the multiplex PCR reads into MiXCR, producing one record per CDR3 protein. The sample lists about 530,000 distinct CDR3 sequences; approximately 17% were seen once. CDR1 is PRHDT, CDR2 FYEKMQ, per germline (reference sequence). Unmatched junction bases numbered 5, after V lost 6 bases and J lost 3 bases. CDR3 length equals 14 residues. Diagnoses were established using clinical symptoms, serum thyroxine and TRAb, thyroid ultrasound and orbital computed tomography.

The sequenced sample was blood. The chain is built from TRBV13 and TRBJ1-1; 9 bases align to TRBD1. The TCR comes from a woman between 18 and 30 years old with Graves' ophthalmopathy. CDR3: CASSTGQGHTEAFF. DNA of the CDR3: TGTGCCAGCAGTACTGGACAGGGGCACACTGAAGCTTTCTTT.